This T cell receptor (beta chain) derives from a study of blood T cell repertoires in COVID-19. Whole-study context: Researchers got acute and convalescent COVID-19 samples from the United States, Italy and Spain. T cells, B-cell-depleted T cells, or PBMCs provided the cDNA or gDNA that served as material.

Trimming removed 5 bases from V and 7 bases from J, with 15 bases in between. Germline loops: CDR1 MNHNY, CDR2 SVGAGI (reference sequence). This CDR3 comprises 13 residues. Original methodology: Amplifying reference gene primers gave estimates of nucleated cell counts. Method: immunoSEQ multiplex PCR; TCRdb's copy keeps in-frame clones and lacks some. The D gene and trimming were derived from the DNA, and the V and J assignments and clone size from that table. The sample includes around 270,000 clones, around four fifths of them seen just once. This receptor was identified in a man in his fifties or sixties with acute or convalescent COVID-19. J is TRBJ2-7 and V is TRBV6-6, with D tentatively TRBD1 (5 bases). Specimen: peripheral blood. The CDR3 reads CASSILGLKEQYF. The CDR3 DNA reads TGTGCCAGCAGTATCCTGGGGCTTAAAGAGCAGTACTTC.